A selection of T cell receptor beta chains follows, all from one sample in a study of blood T cell repertoires in COVID-19. Sequencing used immunoSEQ multiplex PCR; TCRdb keeps in-frame clones, though not all of them. The profile shows fewer than 250,000 clones, 83% of them singletons. The sample consisted of PBMCs or T cells enriched from blood (not recorded which). The source is a woman aged 40 to 50 who had been exposed to COVID-19. Each CDR3 is given with its conserved first and last residue. D genes are given only for firm matches. Part of the rows lack a size; the others show once, few, many or a class for expanded clones.

j_call v_call clone_size d_call cdr3_aa cdr3_nt
TRBJ2-1 TRBV4-2 - TRBD2 CASSQGLAGLHNEQFF TGTGCCAGCAGCCAAGGGCTAGCGGGGTTGCACAATGAGCAGTTCTTC
TRBJ2-1 TRBV19 - TRBD2 CASSLTSGGAYEQFF TGTGCCAGTAGTCTGACTAGCGGGGGGGCCTATGAGCAGTTCTTC
TRBJ1-1 TRBV7-2 - - CASSLVDRYTEAFF TGTGCCAGCAGCTTAGTCGACAGGTACACTGAAGCTTTCTTT
TRBJ2-2 TRBV7-6 - - CASSLSPDRNTGELFF TGTGCCAGCAGCTTATCTCCGGACAGGAACACCGGGGAGCTGTTTTTT
TRBJ2-5 TRBV5-1 - TRBD2 CASSLETAAGGGETQYF TGCGCCAGCAGCTTGGAGACCGCGGCGGGGGGCGGGGAGACCCAGTACTTC
TRBJ1-2 TRBV11-1 - - CASSLAGGYGYTF TGTGCCAGCAGCTTAGCTGGCGGCTATGGCTACACCTTC
TRBJ1-2 TRBV28 - TRBD1 CASSQGTGVRYTF TGTGCCAGCAGTCAGGGGACAGGGGTGCGCTACACCTTC
TRBJ1-2 TRBV7-8 - TRBD1 CASSLGTAYGYTF TGTGCCAGCAGCCTGGGGACAGCTTATGGCTACACCTTC
TRBJ1-1 TRBV4-1 - TRBD1 CASSRQNRGNTEAFF TGCGCCAGCAGCCGACAGAACAGGGGAAACACTGAAGCTTTCTTT
TRBJ2-3 TRBV27 once TRBD1 CASSFQTGMADTQYF TGTGCCAGCAGTTTCCAGACAGGGATGGCAGATACGCAGTATTTT
TRBJ1-1 TRBV4-1 - - CASSQEDTEAFF TGCGCCAGCAGCCAAGAGGACACCGAAGCTTTCTTT
TRBJ1-5 TRBV2 - - CASRKGGDRGNQPQHF TGTGCCAGCAGAAAAGGGGGGGATAGAGGCAATCAGCCCCAGCATTTT
TRBJ1-1 TRBV6-4 - - CASSTQRGTEAFF TGTGCCAGCAGTACCCAGCGGGGAACTGAAGCTTTCTTT
TRBJ1-1 TRBV30 - - CAWSSSPRNTEAFF TGTGCCTGGTCTAGCTCCCCTCGGAACACTGAAGCTTTCTTT
TRBJ2-1 TRBV5-4 - TRBD2 CASSLDSGGAYNEQFF TGTGCCAGCAGCTTGGACAGCGGGGGGGCCTACAATGAGCAGTTCTTC
TRBJ1-6 TRBV7-9 - - CASHQAEDSSYNSPLHF TGTGCCAGCCATCAAGCCGAGGACAGTTCTTATAATTCACCCCTCCACTTT
TRBJ2-1 TRBV14 - TRBD1 CASSQTTGGLPQYNEQFF TGTGCCAGCAGCCAGACTACAGGGGGCCTCCCTCAATACAATGAGCAGTTCTTC
TRBJ1-3 TRBV7-8 - - CASGPQGSGNTIYF TGTGCCAGCGGGCCCCAAGGCTCTGGAAACACCATATATTTT
TRBJ2-7 TRBV5-4 - - CASSLAGSTYLRDEQYF TGTGCCAGCAGCTTGGCCGGGTCTACCTATTTACGCGACGAGCAGTACTTC
TRBJ2-3 TRBV29-1 - - CSVGAGTSTDTQYF TGCAGCGTTGGGGCAGGGACTAGCACAGATACGCAGTATTTT
TRBJ2-7 TRBV7-8 - TRBD1 CASSLLRGLSYEQYF TGTGCCAGCAGCTTGTTAAGGGGGCTCTCCTACGAGCAGTACTTC
TRBJ2-1 TRBV7-8 - TRBD2 CASSPWAGGREQFF TGTGCCAGCAGCCCCTGGGCGGGGGGGCGAGAGCAGTTCTTC
TRBJ2-2 TRBV2 - TRBD1 CASTYRGAGELFF TGTGCCAGCACGTACAGGGGGGCCGGGGAGCTGTTTTTT
TRBJ1-5 TRBV5-4 - - CASSSGTFGPQHF TGTGCCAGCAGCTCGGGGACATTTGGCCCCCAGCATTTT
TRBJ1-4 TRBV6-5 - - CASSLRWGVNEKLFF TGTGCCAGCAGCCTACGGTGGGGGGTTAATGAAAAACTGTTTTTT
TRBJ2-3 TRBV30 - TRBD1 CAWSLLFGQGGTDTQYF TGTGCCTGGAGTCTCCTCTTTGGACAGGGGGGCACAGATACGCAGTATTTT
TRBJ2-1 TRBV3-1/TRBV3-2 once TRBD1 CASSGGQGPREQFF TGTGCCAGCAGCGGAGGACAGGGGCCAAGGGAGCAGTTCTTC
TRBJ1-1 TRBV19 - - CASSIRGGAYTEAFF TGTGCCAGTAGTATCCGGGGGGGGGCTTACACTGAAGCTTTCTTT
TRBJ1-4 TRBV7-3 - - CASSGKVSGGEEKLFF TGTGCCAGCAGCGGAAAAGTATCGGGGGGAGAGGAAAAACTGTTTTTT
TRBJ2-2 TRBV7-3 - - CASSSTEWQGKAGELFF TGTGCCAGCAGCTCCACGGAGTGGCAGGGAAAGGCCGGGGAGCTGTTTTTT
TRBJ1-6 TRBV5-4 few - CASSRGASGYNSPLHF TGTGCCAGCAGCCGCGGGGCGAGCGGCTATAATTCACCCCTCCACTTT
TRBJ2-3 TRBV4-2 - TRBD2 CASSQDLAGSPMNTQYF TGTGCCAGCAGCCAAGATCTAGCGGGGTCCCCTATGAATACGCAGTATTTT
TRBJ2-7 TRBV12-1 - - CASSRGGLADTYEQYF TGTGCCAGCAGCAGAGGGGGGCTAGCGGACACCTACGAGCAGTACTTC
TRBJ1-5 TRBV28 - - CASSRGSGNQPQHF TGTGCCAGCAGTAGGGGCTCGGGCAATCAGCCCCAGCATTTT
TRBJ1-2 TRBV6-6 - TRBD1 CASSNRGRGYTF TGTGCCAGCAGCAACAGGGGTCGTGGCTACACCTTC
TRBJ2-7 TRBV18 - - CASSEQDSYEQYF TGTGCCAGCTCTGAACAGGACTCCTACGAGCAGTACTTC
TRBJ1-5 TRBV6-6 once - CASTHRDSNQPQHF TGTGCCAGCACCCATCGGGATAGCAATCAGCCCCAGCATTTT
TRBJ2-5 TRBV5-6 - TRBD1 CASSEGQSRMATQYF TGTGCCAGCAGCGAGGGACAGTCCCGCATGGCGACCCAGTACTTC
TRBJ1-6 TRBV5-1 - TRBD1 CASSARQGDNSPLHF TGCGCCAGCAGCGCACGACAGGGGGATAATTCACCCCTCCACTTT
TRBJ1-2 TRBV6-1 - - CASSDPRQAIYGYTF TGTGCCAGCAGTGACCCTCGACAGGCCATCTATGGCTACACCTTC
TRBJ2-7 TRBV4-2 - TRBD1 CASSTPGQGSSEQYF TGTGCCAGCAGTACGCCGGGACAGGGGAGTTCCGAGCAGTACTTC
TRBJ2-7 TRBV10-3 - - CAISDTASSYEQYF TGTGCCATCAGCGACACGGCCAGCTCCTACGAGCAGTACTTC
TRBJ1-6 TRBV6-5 - - CASGPDSWLNSPLHF TGTGCCAGCGGCCCGGACAGTTGGCTTAATTCACCCCTCCACTTT
TRBJ2-5 TRBV6-5 - TRBD2 CASALAGVSETQYF TGTGCCAGCGCTCTAGCGGGGGTCAGTGAGACCCAGTACTTC